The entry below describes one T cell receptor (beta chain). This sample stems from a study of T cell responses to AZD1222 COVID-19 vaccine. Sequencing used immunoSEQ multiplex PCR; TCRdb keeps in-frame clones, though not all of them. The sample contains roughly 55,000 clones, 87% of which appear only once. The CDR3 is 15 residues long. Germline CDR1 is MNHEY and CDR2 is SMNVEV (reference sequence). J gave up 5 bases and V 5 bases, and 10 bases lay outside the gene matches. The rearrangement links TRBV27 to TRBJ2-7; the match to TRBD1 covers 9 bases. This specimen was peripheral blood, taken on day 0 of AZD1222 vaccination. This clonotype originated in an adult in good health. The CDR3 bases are TGTGCCAGCAGTGCCAAACAGGGGGCTATCCACGAGCAGTACTTC. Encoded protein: CASSAKQGAIHEQYF.